The next 2 T cell receptor beta chains were all read from a single sample in a study of cytomegalovirus exposure and HLA in healthy donors. Primers: 60 Vbeta forward and 13 Jbeta reverse. Sequencing used immunoSEQ multiplex PCR; TCRdb keeps in-frame clones, though not all of them. The sample lists 150,000 to 200,000 clones; roughly four fifths were seen once. Source material: PBMCs. The origin of the receptors is a woman in her forties or fifties in good health and CMV-seropositive.

The table lists this clone with a few counts. The V gene is TRBV5-1, the J gene TRBJ2-1; 11 bases match TRBD2. This CDR3 spans 16 amino acids. CDR1 and CDR2 from the germline V gene are SGHRS and YFSETQ. J was trimmed by 2 bases and V by 0 bases; bases with no gene match: 1. The CDR3 nucleotides read TGCGCCAGCAGCTTGGCGACTAGCGGGGCCTACAATGAGCAGTTCTTC. It encodes CASSLATSGAYNEQFF.

In its sample, this clone was seen once. The gene calls are TRBV7-9 and TRBJ1-2; perhaps TRBD1 as D (6 bases). The V gene lost 0 bases and the J gene lost 5 bases, with 10 bases spanning the gap. The CDR3 spans 14 residues. Germline CDR1 is SEHNR and CDR2 is FQNEAQ (reference sequence). The CDR3 coding sequence is TGTGCCAGCAGCTTAGCCGGCAGGGGTTATGGCTACACCTTC. This sequence encodes CASSLAGRGYGYTF.